This T cell receptor (beta chain) was captured in a study of blood T cell repertoires in COVID-19 (dated by TCRdb to the early 2020s). Background on the whole study: Samples from collaborators originated in the United States, Italy and Spain and spanned both the acute and convalescent phases of COVID-19. The dataset comprised deeply sampled blood TCRbeta repertoires from subjects exposed to, actively infected with, or recovered from COVID-19. Samples came from the ongoing ImmuneRACE study (first 160 participants) plus 1,254 subjects from 6 global collaborators. The prospective study material was composed of cDNA or gDNA derived from T cells, B-cell-depleted T cells, or PBMCs. The sample metadata nearly always contained a de-identified subject ID, COVID-19 status, age in years and sex. HLA class I and class II types, where available, came from metadata supplied by the sample provider rather than from assay-based typing. The repertoires were made available in a free public database intended to serve as a resource for research on the immune response to SARS-CoV-2.

The junction shows trimming of 0 bases on V and 4 bases on J, and the gene matches do not reach 12 bases of it. CDR1 SQVTM and CDR2 ANQGSEA are derived from the germline V gene. The CDR3 covers 17 residues, taking in both the cysteine and the phenylalanine. Only CDR3 DNA remains: 51 bases, in frame from the first base. Collaborating institutions collected whole blood in K2EDTA tubes following their own protocols. For TCRbeta analysis, collaborator samples were shipped as frozen whole blood, as isolated PBMCs, or as DNA extracted from either sample type. For this clone: No cognate antigen has been identified for it. No much larger clone is present one base from it, and per-base qualities are unavailable.

TCRbeta CDR3 regions were amplified from genomic DNA by means of the immunoSEQ Assay, a bias-controlled multiplex PCR. For the original study's pipeline: Nucleated cell counts per sample were estimated from amplification of reference gene primers within the assay. To quantify the absolute abundance of each unique TCRbeta CDR3 rearrangement, sequence reads were collapsed and filtered. For each sample, productive Simpson clonality was calculated as the square root of Simpson's diversity index across productive rearrangements. Not all clones reach the TCRdb copy of this immuneACCESS table, which keeps in-frame sequences only. Checked studies attribute under half of the gap to unresolved V genes and leave the rest unexplained. V, J and clone size are those of that table, while D and trimming were read from the DNA. The sample yields under 500,000 clones; roughly 90% were counted once. Of the sample, about 4.5% is held by the ten largest clones.

Overall study results and their limits: The amount of clinical and demographic metadata varied by source and participant and was provided uncurated.

The sequencing input was peripheral blood. The source is a woman under 40 with acute or convalescent COVID-19. The sequence is built from TRBV29-1 and TRBJ2-3; 8 central nucleotides agree with TRBD2. The sequenced DNA: TGCAGCGTTGAAGATCTAAGGGTCGGACTAGCAGCAGATACGCAGTATTTT. Translated, this gives CSVEDLRVGLAADTQYF.